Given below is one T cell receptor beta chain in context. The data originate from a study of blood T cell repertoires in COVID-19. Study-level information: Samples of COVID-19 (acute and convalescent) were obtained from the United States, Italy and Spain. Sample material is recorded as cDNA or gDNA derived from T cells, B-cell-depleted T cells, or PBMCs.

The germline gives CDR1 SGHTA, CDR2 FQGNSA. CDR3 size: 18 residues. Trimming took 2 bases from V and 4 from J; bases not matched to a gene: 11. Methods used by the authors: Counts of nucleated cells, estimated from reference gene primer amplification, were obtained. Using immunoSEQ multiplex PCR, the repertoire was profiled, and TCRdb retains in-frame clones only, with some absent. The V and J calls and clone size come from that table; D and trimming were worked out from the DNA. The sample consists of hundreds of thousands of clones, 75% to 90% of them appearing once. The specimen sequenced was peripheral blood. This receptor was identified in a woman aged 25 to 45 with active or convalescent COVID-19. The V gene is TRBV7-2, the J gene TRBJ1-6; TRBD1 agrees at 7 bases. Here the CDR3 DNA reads TGTGCCAGCAGCTTAAAAGTTACAGGGGTGAATTATAATTCACCCCTCCACTTT. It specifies CASSLKVTGVNYNSPLHF.